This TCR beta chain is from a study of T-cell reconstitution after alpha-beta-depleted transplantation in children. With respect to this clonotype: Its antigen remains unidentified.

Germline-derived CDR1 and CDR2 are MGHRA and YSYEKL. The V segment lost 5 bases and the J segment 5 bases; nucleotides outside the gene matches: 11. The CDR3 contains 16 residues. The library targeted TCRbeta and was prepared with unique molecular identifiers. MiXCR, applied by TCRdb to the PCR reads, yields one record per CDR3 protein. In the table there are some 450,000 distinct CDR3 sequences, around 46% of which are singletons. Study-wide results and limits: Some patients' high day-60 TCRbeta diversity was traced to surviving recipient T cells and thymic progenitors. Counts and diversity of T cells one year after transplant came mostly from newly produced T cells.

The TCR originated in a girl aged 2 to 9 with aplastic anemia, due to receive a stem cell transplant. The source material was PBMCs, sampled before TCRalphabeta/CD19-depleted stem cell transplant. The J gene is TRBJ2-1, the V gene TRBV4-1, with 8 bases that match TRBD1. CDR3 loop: CASSGVGQGANNEQFF. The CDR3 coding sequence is TGCGCCAGCAGCGGGGTCGGCCAGGGGGCGAACAATGAGCAGTTCTTC.